This T cell receptor (beta chain) was documented in a study of sequential checkpoint blockade in melanoma. This clone was counted once. Measured with immunoSEQ multiplex PCR; TCRdb has only the in-frame clones, and not every one. The repertoire consists of around 21,000 clones, with roughly 80% occurring once and the leading ten covering about a tenth. The germline CDR1 and CDR2 sequences are SGHKS and YYEKEE (reference sequence). The CDR3 contains 14 residues. Trimming took 2 bases from V and 3 from J; bases not matched to a gene: 2. As to treatment: randomized to nivolumab then ipilimumab (arm A) or the reverse (arm B).

The chain uses TRBV5-5 and TRBJ1-1, with TRBD1 matching 9 bases. Sample: CD8+ T cells sorted from blood (inferred from file names), taken from a patient given nivolumab and ipilimumab in sequence. This clonotype originated in a human donor with melanoma. The chain's CDR3 is CASSLQGAHTEAFF. The CDR3 coding sequence is TGTGCCAGCAGCTTACAGGGGGCTCACACTGAAGCTTTCTTT.